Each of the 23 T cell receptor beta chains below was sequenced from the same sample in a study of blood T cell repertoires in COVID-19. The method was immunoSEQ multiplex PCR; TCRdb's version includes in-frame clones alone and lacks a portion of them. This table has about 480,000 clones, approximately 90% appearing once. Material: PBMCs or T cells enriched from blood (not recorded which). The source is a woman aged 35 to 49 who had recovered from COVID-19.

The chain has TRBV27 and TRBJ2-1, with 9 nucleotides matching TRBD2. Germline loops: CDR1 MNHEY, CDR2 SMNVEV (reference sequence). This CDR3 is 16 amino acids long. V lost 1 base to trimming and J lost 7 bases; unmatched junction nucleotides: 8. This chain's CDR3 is CASSLLREGLGNEQFF. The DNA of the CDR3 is TGTGCCAGCAGTTTATTGCGGGAGGGCCTTGGAAATGAGCAGTTCTTC.

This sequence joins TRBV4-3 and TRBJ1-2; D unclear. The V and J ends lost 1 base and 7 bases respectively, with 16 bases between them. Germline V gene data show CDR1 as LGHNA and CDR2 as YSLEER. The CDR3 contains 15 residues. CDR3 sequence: CASSQVTRSAGGYTF. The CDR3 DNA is TGCGCCAGCAGCCAAGTGACCCGGTCGGCGGGTGGCTACACCTTC.

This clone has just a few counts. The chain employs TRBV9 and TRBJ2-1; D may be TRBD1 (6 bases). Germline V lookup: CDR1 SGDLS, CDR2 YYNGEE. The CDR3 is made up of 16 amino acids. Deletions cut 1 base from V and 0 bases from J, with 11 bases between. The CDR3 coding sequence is TGTGCCAGCAGCGTATGGGGGCGTTACTCCTACAATGAGCAGTTCTTC. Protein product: CASSVWGRYSYNEQFF. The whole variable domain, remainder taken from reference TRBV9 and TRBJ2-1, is DSGVTQTPKHLITATGQRVTLRCSPRSGDLSVYWYQQSLDQGLQFLIQYYNGEERAKGNILERFSAQQFPDLHSELNLSSLELGDSALYFCASSVWGRYSYNEQFFGPGTRLTVL.

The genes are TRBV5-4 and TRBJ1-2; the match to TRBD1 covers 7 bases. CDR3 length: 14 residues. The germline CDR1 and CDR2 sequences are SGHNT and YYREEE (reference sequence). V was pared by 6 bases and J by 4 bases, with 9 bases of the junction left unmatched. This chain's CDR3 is CASTREGASYGYTF. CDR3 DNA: TGTGCCAGCACCCGCGAGGGGGCGAGCTATGGCTACACCTTC.

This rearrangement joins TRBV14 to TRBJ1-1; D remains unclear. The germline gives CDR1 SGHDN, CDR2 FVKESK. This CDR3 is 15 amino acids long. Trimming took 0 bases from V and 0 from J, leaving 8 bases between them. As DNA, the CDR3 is TGTGCCAGCAGCCAAGACCACAGTTTGAACACTGAAGCTTTCTTT. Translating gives CASSQDHSLNTEAFF.

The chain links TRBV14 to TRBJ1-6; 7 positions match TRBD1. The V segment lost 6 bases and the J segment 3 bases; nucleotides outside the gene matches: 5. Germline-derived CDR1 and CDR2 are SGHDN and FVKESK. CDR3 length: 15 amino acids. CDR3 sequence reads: CASSPGGFYNSPLHF. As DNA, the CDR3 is TGTGCCAGCAGTCCAGGGGGTTTCTATAATTCACCCCTCCACTTT.

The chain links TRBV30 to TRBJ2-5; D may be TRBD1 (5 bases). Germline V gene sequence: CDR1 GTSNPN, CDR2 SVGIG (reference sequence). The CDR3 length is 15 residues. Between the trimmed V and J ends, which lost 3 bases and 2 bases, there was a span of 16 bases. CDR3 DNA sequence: TGTGCCTGGAGCGTTGCTTGGGGCACTCAAGAGACCCAGTACTTC. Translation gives CAWSVAWGTQETQYF.

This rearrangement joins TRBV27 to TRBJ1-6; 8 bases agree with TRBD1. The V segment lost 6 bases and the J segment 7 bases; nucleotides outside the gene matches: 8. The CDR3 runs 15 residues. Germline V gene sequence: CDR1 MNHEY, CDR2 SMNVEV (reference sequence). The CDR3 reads CASSFLQGGNSPLHF. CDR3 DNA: TGTGCCAGCAGCTTTCTACAGGGGGGGAATTCACCCCTCCACTTT.

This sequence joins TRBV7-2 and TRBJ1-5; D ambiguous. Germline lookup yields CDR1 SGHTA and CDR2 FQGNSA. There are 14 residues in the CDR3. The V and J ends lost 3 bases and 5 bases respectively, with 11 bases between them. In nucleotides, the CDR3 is TGTGCCAGCAGCTTTCGTAGTCCCTATCAGCCCCAGCATTTT. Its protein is CASSFRSPYQPQHF.

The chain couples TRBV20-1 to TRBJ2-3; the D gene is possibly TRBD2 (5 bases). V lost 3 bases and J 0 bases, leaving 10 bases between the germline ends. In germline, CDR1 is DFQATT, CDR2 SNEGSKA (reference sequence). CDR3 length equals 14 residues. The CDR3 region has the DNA TGCAGTGCTAGTTACGAGGGCAGCACAGATACGCAGTATTTT. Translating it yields CSASYEGSTDTQYF.

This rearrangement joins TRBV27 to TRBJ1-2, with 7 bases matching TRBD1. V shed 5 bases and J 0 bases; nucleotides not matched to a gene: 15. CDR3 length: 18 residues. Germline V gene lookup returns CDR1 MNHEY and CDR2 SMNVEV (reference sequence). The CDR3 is CASSRTAFRQGPNYGYTF. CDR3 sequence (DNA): TGTGCCAGCAGTAGGACCGCCTTTCGACAGGGACCTAACTATGGCTACACCTTC.

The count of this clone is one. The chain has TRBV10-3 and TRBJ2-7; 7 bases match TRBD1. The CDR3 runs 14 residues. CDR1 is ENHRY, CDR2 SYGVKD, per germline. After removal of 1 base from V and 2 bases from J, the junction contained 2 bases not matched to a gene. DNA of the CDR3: TGTGCCATCAGTGAGTTTCAGGGGGCCTACGAGCAGTACTTC. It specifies CAISEFQGAYEQYF.

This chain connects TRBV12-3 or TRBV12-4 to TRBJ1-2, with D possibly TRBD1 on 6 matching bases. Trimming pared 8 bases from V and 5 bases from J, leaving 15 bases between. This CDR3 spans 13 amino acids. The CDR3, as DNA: TGTGCCAGCTCGATCGCAGGGGCATATGGCTACACCTTC. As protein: CASSIAGAYGYTF.

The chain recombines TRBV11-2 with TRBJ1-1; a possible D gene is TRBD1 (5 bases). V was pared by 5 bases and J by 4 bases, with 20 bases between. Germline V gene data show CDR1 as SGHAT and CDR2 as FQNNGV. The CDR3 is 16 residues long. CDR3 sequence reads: CASSPPYRPGSTEAFF. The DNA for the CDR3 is TGTGCCAGCAGCCCCCCCTACAGGCCAGGTTCCACTGAAGCTTTCTTT.

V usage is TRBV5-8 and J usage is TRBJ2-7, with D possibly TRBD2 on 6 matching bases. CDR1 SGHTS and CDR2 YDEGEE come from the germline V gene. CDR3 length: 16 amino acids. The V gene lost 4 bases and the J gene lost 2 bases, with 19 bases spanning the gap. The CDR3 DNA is TGTGCCAGCAGCCTGTATTTGCGGAGGGGTGCCTACGAGCAGTACTTC. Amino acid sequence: CASSLYLRRGAYEQYF.

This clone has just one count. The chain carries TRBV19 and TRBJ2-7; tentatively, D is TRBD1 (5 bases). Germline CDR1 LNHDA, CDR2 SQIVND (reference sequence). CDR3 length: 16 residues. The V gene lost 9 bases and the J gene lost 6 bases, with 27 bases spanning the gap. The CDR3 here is CASRDHSHSDPSEQYF. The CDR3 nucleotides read TGTGCCAGCAGGGATCATTCCCACTCCGATCCCTCCGAGCAGTACTTC.

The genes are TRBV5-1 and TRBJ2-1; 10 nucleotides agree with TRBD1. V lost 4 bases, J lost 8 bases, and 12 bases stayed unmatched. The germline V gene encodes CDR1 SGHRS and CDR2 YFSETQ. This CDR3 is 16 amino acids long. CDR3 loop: CASSQEFRTGGDEQFF. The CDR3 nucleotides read TGCGCCAGCAGCCAAGAATTCCGGACAGGGGGGGATGAGCAGTTCTTC.

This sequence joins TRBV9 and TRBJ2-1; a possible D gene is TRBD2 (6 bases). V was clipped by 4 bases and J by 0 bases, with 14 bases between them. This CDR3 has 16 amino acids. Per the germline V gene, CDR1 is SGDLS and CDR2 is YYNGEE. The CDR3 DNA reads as TGTGCCAGCAGCAGGAACGGCGGGAACTCCTACAATGAGCAGTTCTTC. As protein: CASSRNGGNSYNEQFF. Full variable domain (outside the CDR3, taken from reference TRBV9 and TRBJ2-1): DSGVTQTPKHLITATGQRVTLRCSPRSGDLSVYWYQQSLDQGLQFLIQYYNGEERAKGNILERFSAQQFPDLHSELNLSSLELGDSALYFCASSRNGGNSYNEQFFGPGTRLTVL.

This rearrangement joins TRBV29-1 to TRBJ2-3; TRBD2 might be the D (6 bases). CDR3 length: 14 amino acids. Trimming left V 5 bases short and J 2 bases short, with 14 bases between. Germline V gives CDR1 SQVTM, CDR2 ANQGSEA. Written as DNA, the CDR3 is TGCAGCGTTCAGGGACTTCTAAACACAGATACGCAGTATTTT. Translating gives CSVQGLLNTDTQYF.

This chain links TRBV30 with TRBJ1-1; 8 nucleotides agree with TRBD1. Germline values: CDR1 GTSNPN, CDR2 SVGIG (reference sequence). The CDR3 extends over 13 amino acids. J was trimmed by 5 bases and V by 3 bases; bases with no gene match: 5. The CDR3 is CAWSRTGRTEAFF. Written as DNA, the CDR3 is TGTGCCTGGAGCCGGACAGGGAGAACTGAAGCTTTCTTT.

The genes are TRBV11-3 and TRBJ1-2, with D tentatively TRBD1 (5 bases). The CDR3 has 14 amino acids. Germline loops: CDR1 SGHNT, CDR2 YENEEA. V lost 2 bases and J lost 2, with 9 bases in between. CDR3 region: CASSLYPGNYGYTF. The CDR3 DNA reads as TGTGCCAGCAGCTTATACCCAGGGAACTATGGCTACACCTTC. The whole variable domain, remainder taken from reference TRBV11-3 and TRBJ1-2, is EAGVVQSPRYKIIEKKQPVAFWCNPISGHNTLYWYLQNLGQGPELLIRYENEEAVDDSQLPKDRFSAERLKGVDSTLKIQPAELGDSAVYLCASSLYPGNYGYTFGSGTRLTVV.

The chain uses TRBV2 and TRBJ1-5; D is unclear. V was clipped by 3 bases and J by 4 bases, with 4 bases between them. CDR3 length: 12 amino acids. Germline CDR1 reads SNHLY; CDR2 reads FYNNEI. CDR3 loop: CASSDGNQPQHF. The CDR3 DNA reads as TGTGCCAGCAGTGACGGGAATCAGCCCCAGCATTTT. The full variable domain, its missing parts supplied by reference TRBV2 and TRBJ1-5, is EPEVTQTPSHQVTQMGQEVILRCVPISNHLYFYWYRQILGQKVEFLVSFYNNEISEKSEIFDDQFSVERPDGSNFTLKIRSTKLEDSAMYFCASSDGNQPQHFGDGTRLSIL.

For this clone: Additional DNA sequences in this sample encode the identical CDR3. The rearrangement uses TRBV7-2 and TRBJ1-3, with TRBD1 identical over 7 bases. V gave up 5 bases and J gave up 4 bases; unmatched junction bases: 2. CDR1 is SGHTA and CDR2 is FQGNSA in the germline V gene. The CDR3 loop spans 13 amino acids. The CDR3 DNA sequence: TGTGCCAGCAGCCGACAGGGCGGAAACACCATATATTTT. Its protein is CASSRQGGNTIYF.